This T cell receptor (beta chain) emerged from a study of tumor-infiltrating lymphocytes in primary liver carcinoma. Study at large: Maximum tumor diameters ranged from roughly 4.2 to 10 cm, stage T1-T3 N0M0.

The CDR3 covers 11 residues. Germline CDR1 is MDHEN and CDR2 is SYDVKM. Total RNA and DNA came together from around 20-30 mg of bulk tissue without cell sorting. Using a constant-region primer together with ProtoScript II reverse transcriptase, TCR beta cDNA was made from 500 ng of total RNA. Three nested multiplex PCR rounds, a slightly modified ARM-PCR, produced the libraries for TCR beta. TRBV1-TRBV30 forward primers paired with a C-beta reverse primer were used in the first two PCR rounds, which ran approximately 11 cycles each. TCRdb reanalysed the multiplex PCR reads using MiXCR and keeps one entry per CDR3 protein. The data show 65,000 to 90,000 distinct CDR3 sequences, with 72% seen just once and roughly 21% held by the top ten.

The source of this sequence is a man aged 40-55 years with primary liver carcinoma and hepatitis B virus infection. This chain connects TRBV28 to TRBJ1-1; tentative D call: TRBD1 (5 bases). The material sequenced was liver tumor tissue from sampling region 1. The subset here: tumor region T1, superior pole. The CDR3 is CVNSPGAEAFF. As DNA, the CDR3 is TGTGTCAACAGCCCCGGGGCCGAAGCTTTCTTT.